A single sample is the source of the 27 T cell receptor beta chains below, sequenced in a study of somatic mutations in cytotoxic T cells in rheumatoid arthritis (dated by TCRdb to 2016 to 2017). Libraries came from the immunoSEQ multiplex PCR assay. TCRdb took this table from immuneACCESS and kept in-frame rearrangements with V and J called. Such tables lack part of the clones; where checked against another copy, unresolved V genes explain under half of the gap, and the rest is unexplained. The sample table holds 15,000 to 20,000 clones, of which approximately 74% were seen once. Roughly 5% of the sample comes from the top ten. The sample consisted of CD8+ T cells sorted from blood. The receptors stem from a man aged 60 to 75 in good health.

This clone is a singleton in its sample. The J gene is TRBJ1-1, the V gene TRBV27, with 10 bases lining up with TRBD1. From germline, CDR1 is MNHEY and CDR2 SMNVEV (reference sequence). The CDR3 is 13 amino acids. V shed 11 bases, J shed 7 bases, and the junction held 10 bases outside the gene matches. This CDR3 reads CACSTGTGVEAFF. CDR3 nucleotides: TGTGCCTGCTCCACCGGGACAGGGGTTGAAGCTTTCTTT.

This clone has just a few counts. V usage is TRBV7-9 and J usage is TRBJ2-1; 10 bases fit TRBD1. Trimming cost V 4 bases and J 8 bases; bases outside gene matches: 8. The CDR3 totals 15 residues. Germline lookup yields CDR1 SEHNR and CDR2 FQNEAQ (reference sequence). The CDR3 region is CASSSPGQGIHEQFF. The CDR3 bases are TGTGCCAGCAGCTCGCCGGGACAGGGGATCCATGAGCAGTTCTTC.

This clone was observed a handful of times. The J gene is TRBJ2-7, the V gene TRBV6-5; 9 bases are shared with TRBD2. Germline V gene sequence: CDR1 MNHEY, CDR2 SVGAGI. This CDR3 is 16 amino acids long. Trimming took 2 bases from V and 2 from J; bases not matched to a gene: 7. CDR3 in amino acids: CASSYPVASGTYEQYF. Written as DNA, the CDR3 is TGTGCCAGCAGTTACCCCGTGGCTAGCGGGACCTACGAGCAGTACTTC.

The rearrangement links TRBV5-6 to TRBJ1-5; D possibly corresponds to TRBD1 (6 bases). Between the trimmed V and J ends, which lost 0 bases and 0 bases, there was a span of 10 bases. Germline V lookup: CDR1 SGHDT, CDR2 YYEEEE. CDR3 size: 16 residues. CDR3 bases: TGTGCCAGCAGCTTGGGCAGGGGCTATAGCAATCAGCCCCAGCATTTT. This gives the protein CASSLGRGYSNQPQHF.

CDR3 sequence: CASSPSGNNEQFF. CDR3 sequence (DNA): TGTGCCAGCAGTCCATCCGGGAACAATGAGCAGTTCTTC. The rearrangement links TRBV27 to TRBJ2-1; weak D call: TRBD2 (5 bases). The germline CDR1 and CDR2 sequences are MNHEY and SMNVEV (reference sequence). Trimming took 5 bases from V and 5 from J, leaving 10 bases between them. The CDR3 contains 13 residues.

The chain employs TRBV6-5 and TRBJ2-2; possibly TRBD1 for D (6 bases). The CDR3 has 14 residues. Trimming removed 6 bases at V and 4 bases at J, with 12 bases between. Germline V gene sequence: CDR1 MNHEY, CDR2 SVGAGI. CDR3 sequence (DNA): TGTGCCAGCAGGTTACAGGGACCCACCGGGGAGCTGTTTTTT. Protein: CASRLQGPTGELFF.

This rearrangement joins TRBV21-1 to TRBJ1-1. TRBV21-1 is recorded as a pseudogene. The CDR3 is 14 residues long. The CDR3 loop is CASSKRGVNTEAFF. The DNA of the CDR3 is TGTGCCAGCAGCAAACGGGGGGTGAACACTGAAGCTTTCTTT.

CDR3 region: CSVGRGPGYTF. The DNA for the CDR3 is TGCAGCGTTGGTAGGGGGCCCGGCTACACCTTC. The V gene is TRBV29-1, the J gene TRBJ1-2, with 7 positions matching TRBD1. The junction had 4 bases not matched to a gene; V was cut back by 4 bases and J by 8 bases. The germline V gene has CDR1 SQVTM and CDR2 ANQGSEA. The CDR3 runs 11 residues. The full variable domain, in which reference TRBV29-1 and TRBJ1-2 provide the parts outside the CDR3, is SAVISQKPSRDICQRGTSLTIQCQVDSQVTMMFWYRQQPGQSLTLIATANQGSEATYESGFVIDKFPISRPNLTFSTLTVSNMSPEDSSIYLCSVGRGPGYTFGSGTRLTVV.

V and J are TRBV4-1 and TRBJ1-6; a possible D gene is TRBD1 (5 bases). The CDR3 has 20 amino acids. Trimming pared 0 bases from V and 7 bases from J, leaving 25 bases between. Germline-derived CDR1 and CDR2 are MGHRA and YSYEKL. In DNA, the CDR3 is TGCGCCAGCAGCCAAGATCCTCGGGTAGCGGGGGGAGGCCCGAATTCACCCCTCCACTTT. It is translated as CASSQDPRVAGGGPNSPLHF.

The chain couples TRBV9 to TRBJ2-7, with TRBD2 matching 11 bases. Germline-derived CDR1 and CDR2 are SGDLS and YYNGEE. With 3 bases clipped from V and 0 bases from J, the junction kept 2 bases outside the gene matches. The CDR3 covers 15 residues. CDR3 nucleotides: TGTGCCAGCAGCGCGACTAGCGGGAACTCCTACGAGCAGTACTTC. This sequence encodes CASSATSGNSYEQYF.

The chain combines TRBV7-3 with TRBJ2-3, with TRBD2 identical over 7 bases. Germline values: CDR1 SGHTA, CDR2 FQGTGA. Losses at the gene ends were 2 bases for V and 6 bases for J; bases not matched to a gene: 11. The CDR3 length is 16 residues. The CDR3 nucleotides read TGTGCCAGCAGCTTAGCGGGAGCCCTGGTGCGGGATACGCAGTATTTT. Protein: CASSLAGALVRDTQYF. The full variable domain, its missing parts supplied by reference TRBV7-3 and TRBJ2-3, is GAGVSQTPSNKVTEKGKYVELRCDPISGHTALYWYRQSLGQGPEFLIYFQGTGAADDSGLPNDRFFAVRPEGSVSTLKIQRTERGDSAVYLCASSLAGALVRDTQYFGPGTRLTVL.

This chain joins TRBV5-1 and TRBJ2-7, with 9 bases matching TRBD1. The length of the CDR3 is 15 residues. Germline V gene lookup returns CDR1 SGHRS and CDR2 YFSETQ. V lost 5 bases and J lost 1; bases outside the gene matches: 7. This CDR3 reads CASRGTGGLSYEQYF. CDR3 DNA: TGCGCCAGCAGAGGTACAGGGGGCCTTTCCTACGAGCAGTACTTC.

The CDR3 nucleotides are TGTGCCAGTATAAAATTGACTAGCGGATACAATGAGCAGTTCTTC. Protein product: CASIKLTSGYNEQFF. The rearrangement links TRBV7-9 to TRBJ2-1; the match to TRBD2 covers 9 bases. J gave up 4 bases and V 9 bases, and 10 bases lay outside the gene matches. Per the germline V gene, CDR1 is SEHNR and CDR2 is FQNEAQ (reference sequence). This CDR3 region has 15 residues. Complete variable domain (other parts from reference TRBV7-9 and TRBJ2-1): DTGVSQNPRHKITKRGQNVTFRCDPISEHNRLYWYRQTLGQGPEFLTYFQNEAQLEKSRLLSDRFSAERPKGSFSTLEIQRTEQGDSAMYLCASIKLTSGYNEQFFGPGTRLTVL.

The chain recombines TRBV19 with TRBJ1-2, with D perhaps matching TRBD1 (5 bases). CDR3 length: 12 residues. Trimming stripped 5 bases from V and 8 bases from J, with 12 bases between. CDR1 and CDR2 from the germline V gene are LNHDA and SQIVND (reference sequence). The CDR3 here is CASSVMGQGYTF. As DNA, the CDR3 is TGTGCCAGTAGTGTCATGGGGCAGGGCTACACCTTC.

By its share, this clone is medium-sized. The genes are TRBV4-3 and TRBJ2-7; no reliable D call. CDR1 is LGHNA and CDR2 is YSLEER in the germline V gene. The CDR3 runs 15 residues. The V end was cut by 0 bases, the J end by 2 bases, with 11 bases between. The CDR3 sequence is CASSQDVAVPYEQYF. The DNA for the CDR3 is TGCGCCAGCAGCCAAGATGTGGCAGTTCCCTACGAGCAGTACTTC.

This clone was counted once. V gene TRBV5-1 combines with J gene TRBJ2-3, with 10 bases matching TRBD1. This CDR3 region has 17 residues. The V segment lost 1 base and the J segment 3 bases; nucleotides outside the gene matches: 8. Germline CDR1 is SGHRS and CDR2 is YFSETQ. CDR3 DNA sequence: TGCGCCAGCAGCTTGATTTGGGGGACAGGGGTGACAGATACGCAGTATTTT. Translated, it gives CASSLIWGTGVTDTQYF.

Within the sample, this clone is medium-sized. The chain has TRBV29-1 and TRBJ1-1, with 9 bases matching TRBD1. The germline V gene has CDR1 SQVTM and CDR2 ANQGSEA. The CDR3 spans 14 residues. Trimming took 4 bases from V and 5 from J; bases not matched to a gene: 8. CDR3 residues: CSVVLGQGKTEAFF. The CDR3 nucleotides are TGCAGCGTTGTGTTGGGACAGGGAAAAACTGAAGCTTTCTTT.

There are a few counts of this clone. This chain joins TRBV4-1 and TRBJ1-6; maybe TRBD1 (6 bases). CDR3 length: 14 amino acids. The V and J ends lost 1 base and 10 bases respectively, with 11 bases between them. In germline, CDR1 is MGHRA, CDR2 YSYEKL. Written as DNA, the CDR3 is TGCGCCAGCAGCCAAGGCCGACAGGAATCACCCCTCCACTTT. This codes for CASSQGRQESPLHF.

J is TRBJ2-5 and V is TRBV7-9; 11 nucleotides agree with TRBD2. CDR3 length equals 15 residues. V lost 4 bases to trimming and J lost 3 bases; unmatched junction nucleotides: 4. CDR1 SEHNR and CDR2 FQNEAQ come from the germline V gene (reference sequence). The CDR3, as DNA: TGTGCCAGCAGCTCAACGGGACTAGCGGAAGAGACCCAGTACTTC. It translates to CASSSTGLAEETQYF.

The chain links TRBV7-6 to TRBJ2-7; 9 bases align to TRBD2. The length of the CDR3 is 15 residues. Trimming at V came to 2 bases and at J to 6 bases, leaving 8 bases not matched to a gene. Germline V gene lookup returns CDR1 SGHVS and CDR2 FNYEAQ. The CDR3 nucleotides are TGTGCCAGCAGCTTAAGGCGGGAGGGCCTGGGCGAGCAGTACTTC. Amino acids: CASSLRREGLGEQYF.

This clone was counted between two and nine times. This chain links TRBV14 with TRBJ1-1; D remains ambiguous. In germline, CDR1 is SGHDN, CDR2 FVKESK. V shed 0 bases and J shed 2 bases, with 10 bases lying between them. The CDR3 loop spans 15 amino acids. The CDR3 protein is CASSQEEGKNTEAFF. CDR3 DNA: TGTGCCAGCAGCCAAGAGGAGGGCAAAAACACTGAAGCTTTCTTT.

The gene calls are TRBV7-6 and TRBJ1-5; tentative D call: TRBD1 (6 bases). The germline V gene has CDR1 SGHVS and CDR2 FNYEAQ. Trimming removed 5 bases at V and 6 bases at J, with 14 bases between. The CDR3 runs 14 residues. The CDR3 here is CASSPSGGGQPQHF. In nucleotides, the CDR3 is TGTGCCAGCAGCCCCTCTGGGGGCGGTCAGCCCCAGCATTTT. Based on the CDR3 plus reference TRBV7-6 and TRBJ1-5, the full variable domain is GAGVSQSPRYKVTKRGQDVALRCDPISGHVSLYWYRQALGQGPEFLTYFNYEAQQDKSGLPNDRFSAERPEGSISTLTIQRTEQRDSAMYRCASSPSGGGQPQHFGDGTRLSIL.

This clone rates as medium-sized. The rearrangement joins TRBV4-3 to TRBJ2-1, with 12 bases lining up with TRBD2. Germline values: CDR1 LGHNA, CDR2 YSLEER. The ends lost 3 bases at V and 3 bases at J; junction bases unmatched: 0. The CDR3 sequence is 15 residues long. This chain's CDR3 is CASSQGLAGYNEQFF. CDR3 nucleotides: TGCGCCAGCAGCCAGGGACTAGCGGGCTACAATGAGCAGTTCTTC.

This clone was seen only a few times. The chain has TRBV7-3 and TRBJ2-3; 11 bases match TRBD2. The V gene's germline CDR1 is SGHTA and CDR2 FQGTGA. The CDR3 has 16 amino acids. Unmatched junction bases numbered 6, after V lost 5 bases and J lost 2 bases. CDR3 amino acids: CASSPGTSGHTDTQYF. DNA of the CDR3: TGTGCCAGCAGCCCAGGGACTAGCGGACACACAGATACGCAGTATTTT. Using reference TRBV7-3 and TRBJ2-3 for the parts outside the CDR3, the full variable domain is GAGVSQTPSNKVTEKGKYVELRCDPISGHTALYWYRQSLGQGPEFLIYFQGTGAADDSGLPNDRFFAVRPEGSVSTLKIQRTERGDSAVYLCASSPGTSGHTDTQYFGPGTRLTVL.

The chain couples TRBV4-1 to TRBJ2-3, with TRBD2 matching over 7 bases. This CDR3 region has 16 residues. V was pared by 1 base and J by 0 bases, with 4 bases of the junction left unmatched. Germline CDR1 and CDR2: MGHRA and YSYEKL. CDR3 loop: CASSQVGGGSTDTQYF. The CDR3 nucleotides are TGCGCCAGCAGCCAAGTTGGCGGGGGTAGCACAGATACGCAGTATTTT.

The gene calls are TRBV4-1 and TRBJ2-5, with 7 nucleotides matching TRBD2. Germline assignment: CDR1 MGHRA and CDR2 YSYEKL. V gave up 0 bases and J gave up 2 bases; unmatched junction bases: 3. The CDR3 contains 15 residues. The CDR3 loop reads CASSQDRTRQETQYF. CDR3 DNA sequence: TGCGCCAGCAGCCAAGATAGGACTAGACAAGAGACCCAGTACTTC.

CDR3 residues: CASSVGGTGELFF. The CDR3 nucleotides are TGTGCCAGCAGCGTAGGAGGGACCGGGGAGCTGTTTTTT. V gene TRBV9 combines with J gene TRBJ2-2, with a weak D call TRBD2 (5 bases). This CDR3 is 13 amino acids long. V was pared by 0 bases and J by 5 bases, with 5 bases between. CDR1 is SGDLS, CDR2 YYNGEE, per germline.